The clone carrying this TCR beta chain appeared once. What it binds is not known. Data came from immunoSEQ multiplex PCR; TCRdb stores just in-frame clones and leaves some out. The data hold under 5,000 clones, with 65% to 75% observed a single time. This sample was included in a study of CD8 T cell repertoires and HIV-1 epitope variants. Sequenced: cultured CD8+ T cells derived from PBMCs. This receptor was taken from a male donor with HIV.

CDR3: CASSEDPQGIFQPQHF. CDR3 coding DNA: TGTGCCAGCAGTGAAGACCCTCAGGGGATATTCCAGCCCCAGCATTTT. This chain joins TRBV6-1 and TRBJ1-5, with D perhaps TRBD1 (6 bases). The V and J ends lost 1 base and 7 bases respectively, with 17 bases between them. CDR1 is MNHNS and CDR2 is SASEGT in the germline V gene. The CDR3 has 16 residues.